The sequence of this T cell receptor beta chain was determined in a study of regulatory T cells in long-lasting Graves disease. HTBI primers from iRepertoire and Arm-PCR of CDR3 regions yielded the TCR beta libraries. Each CDR3 protein gets one entry after TCRdb re-called the multiplex PCR reads with MiXCR. The table includes some 490,000 distinct CDR3 sequences, around 12% detected once. This clonotype was counted ten times or more. The time point: newly diagnosed GD, antithyroid drugs for less than 3 months. There was RNA extracted from PBMCs, and the TCR library was made from it. The data were also submitted as part of a second study, on T cells in Graves' hyperthyroidism and ophthalmopathy. That source notes: If no ophthalmopathy progression occurred within 18 months, Graves' hyperthyroidism was stable. A first-round RT-PCR of the TCR CDR3 used the HTBI primer set.

The TCR originated in a woman aged 30 to 39 with Graves disease. Sequences were derived from peripheral blood mononuclear cells (PBMCs), sampled at new diagnosis, from a patient treated with antithyroid drugs.

CDR3: CATADGVNTEAFF. CDR3 DNA: TGTGCCACCGCGGATGGGGTGAACACTGAAGCTTTCTTT. The J gene is TRBJ1-1, the V gene TRBV2, with D hard to call. This CDR3 contains 13 residues. Trimming cost V 10 bases and J 0 bases, with 12 bases left between them. Germline V gives CDR1 SNHLY, CDR2 FYNNEI.